This T cell receptor beta chain appears in the sequencing data of a study of siplizumab effects on memory and regulatory T cells. Regarding the study as a whole: Siplizumab brought about a significant reduction in alloreactive sequences traceable to unstimulated CD4+ memory cells. Controls showed an average of around 27% Treg-derived mappable alloreactive CD4+ clones, while siplizumab showed 55% to 80%.

Turning to this clone: What it binds is not known.

Profiled with immunoSEQ multiplex PCR; TCRdb holds only in-frame clones, not every one. The table includes some 80,000 clones, 85% to 95% detected once. This CDR3 contains 14 residues. CDR1 and CDR2 from the germline V gene are SGDLS and YYNGEE. With 0 bases clipped from V and 3 bases from J, the junction kept 1 base outside the gene matches. The receptor was derived from a human donor in good health. What was sequenced was CD8+ T cells sorted from blood. This sequence joins TRBV9 and TRBJ2-7, with 9 positions matching TRBD2. The DNA of the CDR3 is TGTGCCAGCAGCGTAGCTAGCGGGGACTACGAGCAGTACTTC. This encodes CASSVASGDYEQYF.